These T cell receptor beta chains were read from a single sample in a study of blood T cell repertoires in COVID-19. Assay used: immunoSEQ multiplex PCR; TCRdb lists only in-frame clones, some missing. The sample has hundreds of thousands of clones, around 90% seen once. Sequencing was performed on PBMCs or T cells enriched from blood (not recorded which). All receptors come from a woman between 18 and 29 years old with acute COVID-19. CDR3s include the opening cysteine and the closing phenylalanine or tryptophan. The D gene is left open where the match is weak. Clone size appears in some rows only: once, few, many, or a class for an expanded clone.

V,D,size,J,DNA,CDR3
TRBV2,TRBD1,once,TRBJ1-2,TGTGCCAGCAGTACTATGACAGGGACCTATGGCTACACCTTC,CASSTMTGTYGYTF
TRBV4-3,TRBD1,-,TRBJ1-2,TGCGCCAGCAGCCACCCGGGACAGAGCTATGGCTACACCTTC,CASSHPGQSYGYTF
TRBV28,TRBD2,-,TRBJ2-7,TGTGCCAGCAGTTTTGGCCTAGCGGGCCCTGGCTCCTACGAGCAGTACTTC,CASSFGLAGPGSYEQYF
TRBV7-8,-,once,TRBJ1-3,TGTGCCAGCAGCTTAGATCTTACCAGAACTGGAAACACCATATATTTT,CASSLDLTRTGNTIYF
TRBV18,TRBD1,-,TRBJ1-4,TGTGCCAGCTCAATGACAGGGGTGGAAAAACTGTTTTTT,CASSMTGVEKLFF
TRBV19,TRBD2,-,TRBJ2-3,TGTGCCAGTAGTACCGGGAGGGTGGGCACAGATACGCAGTATTTT,CASSTGRVGTDTQYF
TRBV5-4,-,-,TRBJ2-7,TGTGCCAGCAGCACGGACTTCAACGAGCAGTACTTC,CASSTDFNEQYF
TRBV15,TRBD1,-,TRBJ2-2,TGTGCCACCAGCAGCCGGGACAGGGGCCCCGGGGAGCTGTTTTTT,CATSSRDRGPGELFF
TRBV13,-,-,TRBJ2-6,TGTGCCAGCAGCTCGATGGGGGCCCACTCTGGGGCCAACGTCCTGACTTTC,CASSSMGAHSGANVLTF
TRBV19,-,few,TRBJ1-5,TGTGCCAGTAGTCCCCGGACAGATAGCAATCAGCCCCAGCATTTT,CASSPRTDSNQPQHF
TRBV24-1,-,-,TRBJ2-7,TGTGCCACCAGTTGGGCCGGGAACTTCTCCTACGAGCAGTACTTC,CATSWAGNFSYEQYF
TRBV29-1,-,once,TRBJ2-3,TGCAGCGTGATACTAGAAGAGTGGACAGATACGCAGTATTTT,CSVILEEWTDTQYF
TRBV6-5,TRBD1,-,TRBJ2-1,TGTGCCAGCACGGAGAGGGGGCACAATGAGCAGTTCTTC,CASTERGHNEQFF
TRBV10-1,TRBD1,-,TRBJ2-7,TGCGCCAGCAGCGCCGGGACAGGCTACGAGCAGTACTTC,CASSAGTGYEQYF
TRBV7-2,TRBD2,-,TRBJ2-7,TGTGCCAGCAGCTTAGGCCATAGCGGGAGGGCCGATGAGCAGTACTTC,CASSLGHSGRADEQYF
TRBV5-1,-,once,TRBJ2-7,TGCGCCAGTTACCGGGACACGCCCTACGAGCAGTACTTC,CASYRDTPYEQYF
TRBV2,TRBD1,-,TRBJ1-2,TGTGCCAGCAGGGGACAGCCAAACTATGGCTACACCTTC,CASRGQPNYGYTF
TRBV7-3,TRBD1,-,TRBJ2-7,TGTGCCAGCAGCTTAAGACAGGGGGCATCCTACGAGCAGTACTTC,CASSLRQGASYEQYF
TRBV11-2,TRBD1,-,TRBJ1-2,TGTGCCAGCAGCTTAGGGCGGACAGGGCCCTATGGCTACACCTTC,CASSLGRTGPYGYTF
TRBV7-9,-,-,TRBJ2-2,TGTGCCAGCAGCTTGACAGCGAACACCGGGGAGCTGTTTTTT,CASSLTANTGELFF
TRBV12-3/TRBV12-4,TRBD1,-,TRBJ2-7,TGTGCCAGCAGTTTAACAGGGGTCTACGAGCAGTACTTC,CASSLTGVYEQYF
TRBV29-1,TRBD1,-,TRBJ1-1,TGCAGCGTTGGACAGGGGGTGGGAACTGAAGCTTTCTTT,CSVGQGVGTEAFF
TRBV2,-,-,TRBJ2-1,TGTGCCAGCAGTCCGGGAAGCTCCTACAATGAGCAGTTCTTC,CASSPGSSYNEQFF
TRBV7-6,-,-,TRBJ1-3,TGTGCCAGCACAGAGGGCGGAAACACCATATATTTT,CASTEGGNTIYF
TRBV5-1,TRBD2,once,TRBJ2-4,TGCGCCAGCCCCGTGGCGGGGGGGGCCGACTCGGCCAAAAACATTCAGTACTTC,CASPVAGGADSAKNIQYF
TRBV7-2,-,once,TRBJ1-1,TGTGCCAGCAGCTTCAGTTTGAACACTGAAGCTTTCTTT,CASSFSLNTEAFF
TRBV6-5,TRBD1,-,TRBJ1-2,TGTGCCAGCATATCGACAGGGACCTATGGCTACACCTTC,CASISTGTYGYTF
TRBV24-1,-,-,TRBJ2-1,TGTGCCACCAGTGAAACCGGAGAGGGCAATGAGCAGTTCTTC,CATSETGEGNEQFF
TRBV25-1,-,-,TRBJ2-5,TGTGCCAGCAGTTTTCTGTACCAAGAGACCCAGTACTTC,CASSFLYQETQYF
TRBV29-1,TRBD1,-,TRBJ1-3,TGCAGTGTTAGGACAGGGCGTGGAAACACCATATATTTT,CSVRTGRGNTIYF
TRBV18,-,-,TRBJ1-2,TGTGCCAGCTCACCAGTATCACCCGGGGACTATGGCTACACCTTC,CASSPVSPGDYGYTF
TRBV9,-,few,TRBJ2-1,TGTGCCAGCAGCGGGAGGGGCTACAATGAGCAGTTCTTC,CASSGRGYNEQFF
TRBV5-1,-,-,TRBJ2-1,TGCGCCAGCACCACACTAGCAAACAATGAGCAGTTCTTC,CASTTLANNEQFF
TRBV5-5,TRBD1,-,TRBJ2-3,TGTGCCACCAAAACAGGGGGCACAGATACGCAGTATTTT,CATKTGGTDTQYF
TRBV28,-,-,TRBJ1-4,TGTGCCAGCAGCCGCACAAGAGGGTTAGAAAAACTGTTTTTT,CASSRTRGLEKLFF
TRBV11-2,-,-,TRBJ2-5,TGTGCCAGCAGCTCGGGACAACAAGAGACCCAGTACTTC,CASSSGQQETQYF